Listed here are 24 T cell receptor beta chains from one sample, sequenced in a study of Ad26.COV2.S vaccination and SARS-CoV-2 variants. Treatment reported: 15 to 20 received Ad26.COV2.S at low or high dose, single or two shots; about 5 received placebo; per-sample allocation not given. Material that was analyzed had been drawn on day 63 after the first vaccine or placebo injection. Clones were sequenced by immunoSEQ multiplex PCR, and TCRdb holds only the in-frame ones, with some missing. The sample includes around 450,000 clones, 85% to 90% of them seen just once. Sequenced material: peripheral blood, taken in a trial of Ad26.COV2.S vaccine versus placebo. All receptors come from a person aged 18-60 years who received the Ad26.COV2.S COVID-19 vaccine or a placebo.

The CDR3 DNA is TGTGCCAGCAGCGTAGGCCCGAGCTCCTATAATTCACCCCTCCACTTT. Residues: CASSVGPSSYNSPLHF. The genes are TRBV9 and TRBJ1-6; unclear D gene. Trimming removed 0 bases from V and 0 bases from J, with 7 bases in between. Germline V CDR1 and CDR2: SGDLS, YYNGEE. The CDR3 covers 16 residues.

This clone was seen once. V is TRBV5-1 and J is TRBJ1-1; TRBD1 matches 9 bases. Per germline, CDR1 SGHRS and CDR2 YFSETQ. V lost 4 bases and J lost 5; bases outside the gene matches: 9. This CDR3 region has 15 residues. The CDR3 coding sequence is TGCGCCAGCAGCCAGTCACAGGGGGCGAGGACTGAAGCTTTCTTT. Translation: CASSQSQGARTEAFF.

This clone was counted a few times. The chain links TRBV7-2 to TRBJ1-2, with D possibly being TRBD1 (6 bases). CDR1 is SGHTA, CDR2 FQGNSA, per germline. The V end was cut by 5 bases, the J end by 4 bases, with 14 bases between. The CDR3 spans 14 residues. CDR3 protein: CASSHRDLRYGYTF. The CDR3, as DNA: TGTGCCAGCAGCCACAGGGATTTACGCTATGGCTACACCTTC.

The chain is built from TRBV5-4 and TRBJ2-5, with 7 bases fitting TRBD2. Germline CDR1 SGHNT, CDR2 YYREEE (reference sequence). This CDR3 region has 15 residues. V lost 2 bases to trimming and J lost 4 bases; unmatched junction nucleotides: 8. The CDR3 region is CASSLWTRGGETQYF. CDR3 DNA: TGTGCCAGCAGCTTATGGACTCGCGGGGGAGAGACCCAGTACTTC.

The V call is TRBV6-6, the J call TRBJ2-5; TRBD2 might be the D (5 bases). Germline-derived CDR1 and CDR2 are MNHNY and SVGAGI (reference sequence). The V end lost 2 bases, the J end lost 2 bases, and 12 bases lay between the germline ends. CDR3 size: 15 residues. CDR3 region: CASSYPSPGQETQYF. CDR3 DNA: TGTGCCAGCAGTTACCCATCCCCGGGACAAGAGACCCAGTACTTC.

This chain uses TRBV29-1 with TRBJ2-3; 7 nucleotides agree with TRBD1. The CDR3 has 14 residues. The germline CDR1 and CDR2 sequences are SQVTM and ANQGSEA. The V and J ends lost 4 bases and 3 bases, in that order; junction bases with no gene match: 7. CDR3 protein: CSVAGTDLTDTQYF. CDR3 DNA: TGCAGCGTTGCGGGGACAGATCTAACAGATACGCAGTATTTT.

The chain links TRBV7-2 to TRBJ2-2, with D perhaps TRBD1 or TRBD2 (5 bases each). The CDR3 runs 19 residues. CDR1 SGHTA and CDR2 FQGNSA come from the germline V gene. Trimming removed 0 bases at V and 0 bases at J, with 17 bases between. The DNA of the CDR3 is TGTGCCAGCAGCTTAGCGAGGTTTTTGGGACCCTCGAACACCGGGGAGCTGTTTTTT. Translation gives CASSLARFLGPSNTGELFF.

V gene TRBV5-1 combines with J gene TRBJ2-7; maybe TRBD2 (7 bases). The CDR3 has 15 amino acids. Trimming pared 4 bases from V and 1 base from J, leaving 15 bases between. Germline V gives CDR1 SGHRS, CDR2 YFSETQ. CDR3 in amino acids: CASSPLGGGSYEQYF. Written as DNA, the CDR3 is TGCGCCAGCAGCCCCTTAGGGGGGGGATCCTACGAGCAGTACTTC.

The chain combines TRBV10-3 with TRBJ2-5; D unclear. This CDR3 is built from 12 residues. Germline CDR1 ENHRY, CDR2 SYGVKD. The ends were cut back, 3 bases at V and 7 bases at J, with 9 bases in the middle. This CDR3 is CAISDPAGTQYF. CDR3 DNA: TGTGCCATCAGTGACCCTGCTGGGACCCAGTACTTC.

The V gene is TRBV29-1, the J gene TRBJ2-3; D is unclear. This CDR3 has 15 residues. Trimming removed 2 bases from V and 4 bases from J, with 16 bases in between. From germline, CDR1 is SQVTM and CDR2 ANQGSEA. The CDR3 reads CSVERPPGGADTQYF. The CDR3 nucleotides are TGCAGCGTTGAACGTCCCCCAGGTGGTGCAGATACGCAGTATTTT.

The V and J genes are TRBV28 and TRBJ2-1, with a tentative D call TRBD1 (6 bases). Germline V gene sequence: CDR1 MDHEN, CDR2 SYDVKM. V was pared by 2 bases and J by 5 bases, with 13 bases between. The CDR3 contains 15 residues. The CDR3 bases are TGTGCCAGCAGTTTAGCAGGGGTGGTTCACAATGAGCAGTTCTTC. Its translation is CASSLAGVVHNEQFF.

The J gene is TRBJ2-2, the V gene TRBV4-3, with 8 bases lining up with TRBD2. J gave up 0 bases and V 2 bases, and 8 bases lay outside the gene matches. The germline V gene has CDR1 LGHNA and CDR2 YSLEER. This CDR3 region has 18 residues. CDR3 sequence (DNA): TGCGCCAGCAGCCAATTGACCCCGGGACTAGCGAACACCGGGGAGCTGTTTTTT. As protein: CASSQLTPGLANTGELFF.

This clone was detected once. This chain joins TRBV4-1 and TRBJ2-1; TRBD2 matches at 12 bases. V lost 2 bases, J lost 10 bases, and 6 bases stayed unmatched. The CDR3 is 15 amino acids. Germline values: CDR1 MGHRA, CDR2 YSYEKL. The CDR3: CASSQLGLAGSEQFF. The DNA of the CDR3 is TGCGCCAGCAGCCAACTGGGACTAGCGGGCAGCGAGCAGTTCTTC.

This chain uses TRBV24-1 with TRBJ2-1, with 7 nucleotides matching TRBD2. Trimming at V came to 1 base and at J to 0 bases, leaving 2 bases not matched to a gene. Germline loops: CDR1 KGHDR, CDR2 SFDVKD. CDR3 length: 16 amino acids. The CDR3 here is CATSDLSGASYNEQFF. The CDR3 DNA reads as TGTGCCACCAGTGATTTAAGCGGGGCCTCCTACAATGAGCAGTTCTTC.

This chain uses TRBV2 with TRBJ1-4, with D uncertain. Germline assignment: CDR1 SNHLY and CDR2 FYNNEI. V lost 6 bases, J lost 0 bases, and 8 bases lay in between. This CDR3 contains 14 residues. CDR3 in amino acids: CASSLSATNEKLFF. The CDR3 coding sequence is TGTGCCAGCAGCTTGTCTGCAACTAATGAAAAACTGTTTTTT.

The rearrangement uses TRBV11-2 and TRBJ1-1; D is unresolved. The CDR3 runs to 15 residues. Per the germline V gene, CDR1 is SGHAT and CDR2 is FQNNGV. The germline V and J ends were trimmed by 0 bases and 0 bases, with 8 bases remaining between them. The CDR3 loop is CASSLEAQMNTEAFF. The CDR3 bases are TGTGCCAGCAGCTTAGAGGCACAAATGAACACTGAAGCTTTCTTT.

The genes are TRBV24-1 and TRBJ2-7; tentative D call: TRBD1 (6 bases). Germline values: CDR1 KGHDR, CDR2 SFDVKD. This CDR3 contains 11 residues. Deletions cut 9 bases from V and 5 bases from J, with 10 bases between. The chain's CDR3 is CATHRANEQYV. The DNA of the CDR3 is TGTGCCACCCACAGGGCTAACGAGCAGTACGTC.

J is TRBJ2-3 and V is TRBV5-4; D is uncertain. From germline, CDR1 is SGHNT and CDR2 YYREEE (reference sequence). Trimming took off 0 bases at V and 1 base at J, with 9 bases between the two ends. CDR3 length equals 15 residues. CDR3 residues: CASSLGGPRTDTQYF. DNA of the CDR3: TGTGCCAGCAGCTTGGGAGGCCCACGCACAGATACGCAGTATTTT.

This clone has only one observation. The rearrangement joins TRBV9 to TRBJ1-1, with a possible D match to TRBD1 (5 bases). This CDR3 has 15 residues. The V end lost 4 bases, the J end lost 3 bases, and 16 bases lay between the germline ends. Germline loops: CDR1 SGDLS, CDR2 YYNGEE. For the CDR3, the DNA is TGTGCCAGCAGCCCCCGACAGTCCGGTTACACTGAAGCTTTCTTT. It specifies CASSPRQSGYTEAFF.

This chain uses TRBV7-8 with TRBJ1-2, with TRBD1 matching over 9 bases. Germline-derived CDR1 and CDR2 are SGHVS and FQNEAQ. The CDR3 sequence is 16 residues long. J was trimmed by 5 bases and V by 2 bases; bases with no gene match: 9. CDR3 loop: CASSLSRTGALYGYTF. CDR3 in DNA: TGTGCCAGCAGCTTATCGCGGACAGGGGCATTATATGGCTACACCTTC.

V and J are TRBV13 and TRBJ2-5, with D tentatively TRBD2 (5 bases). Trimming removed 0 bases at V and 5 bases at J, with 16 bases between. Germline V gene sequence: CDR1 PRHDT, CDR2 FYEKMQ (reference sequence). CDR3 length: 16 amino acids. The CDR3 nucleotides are TGTGCCAGCAGCTTAGGTGGGAGAGGGAGTTCCGAGACCCAGTACTTC. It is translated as CASSLGGRGSSETQYF.

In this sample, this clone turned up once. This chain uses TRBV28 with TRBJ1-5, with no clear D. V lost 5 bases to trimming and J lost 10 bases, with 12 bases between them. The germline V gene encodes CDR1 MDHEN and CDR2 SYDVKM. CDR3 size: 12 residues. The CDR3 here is CASSLLGNPQHF. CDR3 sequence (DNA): TGTGCCAGCAGTCTACTAGGGAACCCCCAGCATTTT.

CDR3 sequence reads: CASRDRGPQHF. CDR3 nucleotides: TGTGCCAGCAGGGACAGGGGGCCCCAGCATTTT. The rearrangement joins TRBV12-3 or TRBV12-4 to TRBJ1-5; 9 nucleotides line up with TRBD1. Trimming cost V 6 bases and J 9 bases; bases outside gene matches: 0. This CDR3 has 11 residues.

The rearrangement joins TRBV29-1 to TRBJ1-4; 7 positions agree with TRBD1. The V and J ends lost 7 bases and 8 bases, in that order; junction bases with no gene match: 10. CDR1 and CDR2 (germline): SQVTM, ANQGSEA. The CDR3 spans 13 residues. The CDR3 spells CSGLTGDSEKLFF. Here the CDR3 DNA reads TGCAGCGGCCTAACAGGGGATTCGGAAAAACTGTTTTTT.